The 31 T cell receptor beta chains below come from one sample, sequenced in a study of T cells in Graves' hyperthyroidism and ophthalmopathy. The CDR3 regions of TCR beta were amplified from RNA transcripts. During a first-round RT-PCR of the TCR CDR3, the HTBI primer set was used. One entry per CDR3 protein, called by TCRdb with MiXCR from the multiplex PCR reads. The data contain around 700,000 distinct CDR3 sequences, about 17% of them singletons. Material: blood. These receptor sequences come from a woman between 50 and 59 years old with Graves' hyperthyroidism that later progressed to Graves' ophthalmopathy.

This clonotype was found a few times. This chain joins TRBV5-1 and TRBJ1-4; no reliable D call. Germline V CDR1 and CDR2: SGHRS, YFSETQ. This CDR3 region has 19 residues. V was trimmed by 1 base and J by 7 bases, leaving 26 bases between them. The CDR3 reads CASSLWPGAGLPRSEKLFF. DNA for the CDR3: TGCGCCAGCAGCTTGTGGCCGGGCGCGGGTCTACCTAGGAGTGAAAAACTGTTTTTT. The full variable domain, in which reference TRBV5-1 and TRBJ1-4 provide the parts outside the CDR3, is KAGVTQTPRYLIKTRGQQVTLSCSPISGHRSVSWYQQTPGQGLQFLFEYFSETQRNKGNFPGRFSGRQFSNSRSEMNVSTLELGDSALYLCASSLWPGAGLPRSEKLFFGSGTQLSVL.

This clonotype was seen repeatedly, ten times or more. This chain joins TRBV11-3 and TRBJ1-6; 8 nucleotides match TRBD1. There are 14 residues in the CDR3. The ends lost 5 bases at V and 7 bases at J; junction bases unmatched: 4. Germline values: CDR1 SGHNT, CDR2 YENEEA. The CDR3 sequence is CASSQQGGNSPLHF. CDR3 sequence (DNA): TGTGCCAGCAGCCAACAGGGGGGAAATTCACCCCTCCACTTT.

This clonotype showed up just once. The chain links TRBV5-4 to TRBJ2-2; D unclear. Trimming pared 4 bases from V and 5 bases from J, leaving 9 bases between. This CDR3 is built from 13 residues. Germline V CDR1 and CDR2: SGHNT, YYREEE (reference sequence). This CDR3 reads CASSKGPTGELFF. The CDR3 bases are TGTGCCAGCAGCAAAGGGCCGACCGGGGAGCTGTTTTTT.

V and J are TRBV19 and TRBJ2-7; D could derive from TRBD1 or TRBD2 (6 bases each). The CDR3 is 14 residues long. Deletions cut 4 bases from V and 5 bases from J, with 15 bases between. Germline V CDR1 and CDR2: LNHDA, SQIVND (reference sequence). CDR3 protein: CASSTGGGRDEQYF. The CDR3 DNA follows: TGTGCCAGTAGTACCGGAGGGGGACGCGACGAGCAGTACTTC. Full variable domain (missing parts from reference TRBV19 and TRBJ2-7): DGGITQSPKYLFRKEGQNVTLSCEQNLNHDAMYWYRQDPGQGLRLIYYSQIVNDFQKGDIAEGYSVSREKKESFPLTVTSAQKNPTAFYLCASSTGGGRDEQYFGPGTRLTVT.

At least ten counts were recorded for this clonotype. The chain couples TRBV5-1 to TRBJ1-1; 8 nucleotides match TRBD1. The CDR3 sequence is 15 residues long. Germline lookup yields CDR1 SGHRS and CDR2 YFSETQ. V lost 4 bases, J lost 3 bases, and 8 bases stayed unmatched. This CDR3 reads CASSGRQGIYTEAFF. The CDR3 bases are TGCGCCAGCAGCGGACGACAGGGGATATACACTGAAGCTTTCTTT.

The genes are TRBV20-1 and TRBJ1-1, with D possibly matching TRBD1 (6 bases). The germline V and J ends were trimmed by 6 bases and 1 base, with 9 bases remaining between them. The CDR3 is made up of 12 amino acids. Germline V lookup: CDR1 DFQATT, CDR2 SNEGSKA (reference sequence). The CDR3 DNA reads as TGCAGTGCGTGGGACACGAACACTGAAGCTTTCTTT. It translates to CSAWDTNTEAFF.

This clonotype was seen only a few times. The chain has TRBV4-2 and TRBJ1-1, with D hard to call. CDR1 LGHNA and CDR2 YNFKEQ come from the germline V gene. The CDR3 is 16 residues long. Trimming stripped 4 bases from V and 0 bases from J, with 15 bases between. The CDR3 bases are TGTGCCAGCAGCCCGAATTGGGGATTCATGAACACTGAAGCTTTCTTT. Protein product: CASSPNWGFMNTEAFF.

The genes are TRBV2 and TRBJ2-1; D is unclear. The germline gives CDR1 SNHLY, CDR2 FYNNEI. The CDR3 has 13 residues. The germline V and J ends were trimmed by 8 bases and 2 bases, with 10 bases remaining between them. The CDR3 DNA sequence: TGTGCCAGCGGGTACTATACCTACAATGAGCAGTTCTTC. Translated: CASGYYTYNEQFF.

The chain joins TRBV20-1 to TRBJ1-5; a weak D match, TRBD1 (5 bases). The V and J ends lost 3 bases and 6 bases respectively, with 15 bases between them. Germline values: CDR1 DFQATT, CDR2 SNEGSKA (reference sequence). The CDR3 totals 14 residues. The CDR3 is CSASWEGVGQPQHF. For the CDR3, the DNA is TGCAGTGCTAGTTGGGAAGGGGTGGGTCAGCCCCAGCATTTT.

A few counts support this clonotype. The chain joins TRBV20-1 to TRBJ2-1; no clear D gene. This CDR3 is 18 amino acids long. CDR1 and CDR2 (germline): DFQATT, SNEGSKA (reference sequence). The ends were cut back, 5 bases at V and 0 bases at J, with 23 bases in the middle. As DNA, the CDR3 is TGCAGTGCTGAAACGCCGACGGGCCCTGCCATCTCCTACAATGAGCAGTTCTTC. The encoded protein is CSAETPTGPAISYNEQFF.

Ten or more counts support this clonotype. The chain has TRBV27 and TRBJ2-3; 14 nucleotides line up with TRBD2. The trim removed 5 bases at V and 6 bases at J, leaving 16 bases unmatched. The CDR3 spans 19 residues. The germline V gene encodes CDR1 MNHEY and CDR2 SMNVEV (reference sequence). The CDR3 nucleotides are TGTGCCAGCAGTATTAATGGACTAGCGGGGGGCTACGCGGTGGATACGCAGTATTTT. This sequence encodes CASSINGLAGGYAVDTQYF.

This rearrangement joins TRBV7-9 to TRBJ1-3; D remains unclear. Germline V gene sequence: CDR1 SEHNR, CDR2 FQNEAQ (reference sequence). V was pared by 10 bases and J by 4 bases, with 23 bases between. The CDR3 sequence is 16 residues long. For the CDR3, the DNA is TGTGCCACCCTGGCGAGGGTTCAATTTTACGGAAACACCATATATTTT. This translates into CATLARVQFYGNTIYF.

This clonotype was observed a single time. V and J are TRBV3-1 and TRBJ2-3; tentatively, D is TRBD1 (6 bases). V was shortened by 4 bases and J by 2 bases, with 16 bases between the two germline ends. From germline, CDR1 is LGHDT and CDR2 YNNKEL (reference sequence). This CDR3 spans 16 amino acids. CDR3 region: CASSPGTRGHTDTQYF. CDR3 bases: TGTGCCAGCAGCCCTGGGACAAGGGGCCACACAGATACGCAGTATTTT.

The chain uses TRBV11-2 and TRBJ1-1, with no clear D. The CDR3 spans 13 residues. V was pared by 5 bases and J by 0 bases, with 7 bases between. Germline-derived CDR1 and CDR2 are SGHAT and FQNNGV. The CDR3 loop is CASSPHVNTEAFF. The CDR3 DNA sequence: TGTGCCAGCAGCCCTCACGTGAACACTGAAGCTTTCTTT.

This clonotype showed up just a few times. This rearrangement joins TRBV11-2 to TRBJ2-2; D gene uncertain. Looked up from germline, CDR1 is SGHAT and CDR2 is FQNNGV. V lost 3 bases and J lost 0, with 8 bases in between. The CDR3 contains 15 residues. Here the CDR3 reads CASSFEGANTGELFF. The DNA for the CDR3 is TGTGCCAGCAGCTTTGAAGGCGCGAACACCGGGGAGCTGTTTTTT.

This clonotype was counted many times. The V gene is TRBV28, the J gene TRBJ1-5; possibly TRBD1 for D (5 bases). Per germline, CDR1 MDHEN and CDR2 SYDVKM. The CDR3 covers 15 residues. The V end lost 8 bases, the J end lost 4 bases, and 18 bases lay between the germline ends. The CDR3 DNA reads TGTGCCAGCGAACCTGGGGGGTTGGGGAATCAGCCCCAGCATTTT. Residues: CASEPGGLGNQPQHF.

The rearrangement joins TRBV5-4 to TRBJ1-5; TRBD1 matches 9 bases. The germline V gene encodes CDR1 SGHNT and CDR2 YYREEE (reference sequence). V shed 4 bases and J 5 bases; nucleotides not matched to a gene: 7. This CDR3 contains 15 residues. CDR3 DNA: TGTGCCAGCAGCCCTGGGACAGGGAGAGATCAGCCCCAGCATTTT. Translation: CASSPGTGRDQPQHF.

The chain combines TRBV10-2 with TRBJ1-4; perhaps TRBD1 as D (6 bases). The CDR3 contains 14 residues. CDR1 is WSHSY and CDR2 is SAAADI in the germline V gene. Trimming left V 2 bases short and J 5 bases short, with 9 bases between. As DNA, the CDR3 is TGCGCCAGCAGTGAGGCAGGGGAGAATGAAAAACTGTTTTTT. Amino acids: CASSEAGENEKLFF.

This clonotype was seen many times. The chain couples TRBV11-2 to TRBJ2-1; TRBD2 is a possible D gene (6 bases). Trimming removed 5 bases from V and 4 bases from J, with 12 bases in between. CDR3 size: 14 residues. Germline CDR1 and CDR2: SGHAT and FQNNGV. CDR3 nucleotides: TGTGCCAGCAGCCCGGGACTGGATTACAATGAGCAGTTCTTC. Protein product: CASSPGLDYNEQFF.

In its sample, this clonotype was seen a few times. The J gene is TRBJ1-2, the V gene TRBV12-3 or TRBV12-4; TRBD1 matches at 9 bases. The CDR3 loop spans 13 amino acids. Trimming removed 5 bases from V and 6 bases from J; junction bases left unmatched: 4. The CDR3 DNA reads TGTGCCAGCAGTCGGACAGGGGTCGATGGCTACACCTTC. It codes for CASSRTGVDGYTF.

This clonotype has ten or more counts. The rearrangement joins TRBV7-9 to TRBJ2-7; TRBD2 is a possible D gene (6 bases). This CDR3 region has 14 residues. Germline V gives CDR1 SEHNR, CDR2 FQNEAQ (reference sequence). The ends were cut back, 6 bases at V and 6 bases at J, with 18 bases in the middle. Here the CDR3 DNA reads TGTGCCAGCAGTCCTGAGGGTAGCGGTGGCGAGCAGTACTTC. Amino acids: CASSPEGSGGEQYF.

This clonotype was observed at least ten times. This chain uses TRBV7-9 with TRBJ2-1, with D possibly being TRBD1 or TRBD2 (5 bases each). The germline V gene encodes CDR1 SEHNR and CDR2 FQNEAQ (reference sequence). V was cut by 5 bases and J by 6 bases, with 17 bases left in between. This CDR3 spans 15 amino acids. As DNA, the CDR3 is TGTGCCAGCAGCATAACGCAACGGGGCCCCAATGAGCAGTTCTTC. It encodes CASSITQRGPNEQFF.

This clonotype was counted at least ten times. The chain joins TRBV20-1 to TRBJ1-5, with D unclear. V lost 0 bases to trimming and J lost 9 bases, with 9 bases between them. The length of the CDR3 is 12 residues. The germline V gene encodes CDR1 DFQATT and CDR2 SNEGSKA (reference sequence). CDR3 bases: TGCAGTGCTAGAGAACTGGCTGCGCCCCAGCATTTT. As protein: CSARELAAPQHF.

This clonotype was seen a few times. The rearrangement uses TRBV19 and TRBJ1-5, with D perhaps matching TRBD1 (6 bases). CDR1 is LNHDA and CDR2 is SQIVND in the germline V gene (reference sequence). The CDR3 has 17 amino acids. V lost 7 bases, J lost 4 bases, and 23 bases lay in between. CDR3 DNA: TGTGCCAGTACCCTTCGAGGGGGGGGCTCGGGAAATCAGCCCCAGCATTTT. Encoded protein: CASTLRGGGSGNQPQHF.

This clonotype turned up a few times. The rearrangement uses TRBV25-1 and TRBJ2-4; TRBD2 matches 8 bases. In germline, CDR1 is MGHDK, CDR2 SYGVNS. This CDR3 is built from 17 residues. The V and J ends lost 5 bases and 1 base, in that order; junction bases with no gene match: 10. Here the CDR3 DNA reads TGTGCCAGCAGTAACTCGGGAGGGGTTGGCGCCAAAAACATTCAGTACTTC. This translates into CASSNSGGVGAKNIQYF. Filled out from reference TRBV25-1 and TRBJ2-4, the complete variable domain reads EADIYQTPRYLVIGTGKKITLECSQTMGHDKMYWYQQDPGMELHLIHYSYGVNSTEKGDLSSESTVSRIRTEHFPLTLESARPSHTSQYLCASSNSGGVGAKNIQYFGAGTRLSVL.

A few counts support this clonotype. This sequence joins TRBV7-8 and TRBJ2-2; the D is unclear. The CDR3 covers 14 residues. V was pared by 2 bases and J by 3 bases, with 7 bases between. Germline loops: CDR1 SGHVS, CDR2 FQNEAQ. The CDR3 bases are TGTGCCAGCAGCTTAATCGGAGACACCGGGGAGCTGTTTTTT. It encodes CASSLIGDTGELFF.

With regard to this clonotype: A read error may explain this, as a much larger clone is one base away. The rearrangement links TRBV11-3 to TRBJ2-1; D remains unclear. Trimming left V 1 base short and J 8 bases short, with 12 bases between. Germline assignment: CDR1 SGHNT and CDR2 YENEEA. This CDR3 is 14 amino acids long. CDR3 nucleotide sequence: TGTGCCAGCAGCTTAGGGTTGGACGCCGATGAGCAGTTCTTC. This gives the protein CASSLGLDADEQFF.

This clonotype was seen many times. The chain couples TRBV5-1 to TRBJ2-3; 7 bases map to TRBD1. Germline loops: CDR1 SGHRS, CDR2 YFSETQ. V shed 0 bases, J shed 2 bases, and the junction held 6 bases outside the gene matches. The CDR3 is 16 amino acids. CDR3: CASSLGQGPFTDTQYF. CDR3 DNA: TGCGCCAGCAGCTTGGGACAGGGCCCATTCACAGATACGCAGTATTTT.

This clonotype has more than one count but fewer than ten. CDR3 DNA: TGCAGTGCATCCCGGGACAGGGGGTCTGGCTACACCTTC. The encoded protein is CSASRDRGSGYTF. V and J are TRBV20-1 and TRBJ1-2; TRBD1 matches at 11 bases. J lost 7 bases, V lost 6 bases, and 7 bases had no gene match. This CDR3 has 13 amino acids. From germline, CDR1 is DFQATT and CDR2 SNEGSKA (reference sequence).

The table lists this clonotype with many counts. The gene calls are TRBV20-1 and TRBJ2-1, with D possibly being TRBD2 (6 bases). CDR3 size: 18 residues. CDR1 is DFQATT and CDR2 is SNEGSKA in the germline V gene (reference sequence). V was pared by 6 bases and J by 0 bases, with 24 bases between. For the CDR3, the DNA is TGCAGTGCACAAACCCGGGACTCTTCTCAGGGCTCCTACAATGAGCAGTTCTTC. It encodes CSAQTRDSSQGSYNEQFF.

This clonotype was counted ten times or more. The chain couples TRBV11-2 to TRBJ1-2; no clear D. The CDR3 loop spans 12 amino acids. With 5 bases removed from V and 4 bases from J, the gap between germline ends came to 8 bases. Germline CDR1 reads SGHAT; CDR2 reads FQNNGV. The CDR3 DNA follows: TGTGCCAGCAGCCACGACTCCTATGGCTACACCTTC. Protein: CASSHDSYGYTF.